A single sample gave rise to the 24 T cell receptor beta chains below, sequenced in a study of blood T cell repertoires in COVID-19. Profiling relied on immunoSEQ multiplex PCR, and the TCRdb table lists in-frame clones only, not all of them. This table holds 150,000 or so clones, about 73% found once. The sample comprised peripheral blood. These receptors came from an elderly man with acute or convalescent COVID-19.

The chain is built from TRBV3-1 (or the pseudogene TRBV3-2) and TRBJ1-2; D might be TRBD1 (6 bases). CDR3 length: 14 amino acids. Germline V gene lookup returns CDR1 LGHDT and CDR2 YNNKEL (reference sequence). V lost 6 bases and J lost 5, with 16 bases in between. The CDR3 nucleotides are TGTGCCAGCAGGGGGGCCGTGGCGACATATGGCTACACCTTC. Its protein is CASRGAVATYGYTF.

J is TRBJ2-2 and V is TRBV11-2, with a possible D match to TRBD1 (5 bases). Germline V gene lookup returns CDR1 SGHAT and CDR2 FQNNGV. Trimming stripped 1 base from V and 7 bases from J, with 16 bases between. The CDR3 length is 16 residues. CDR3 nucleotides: TGTGCCAGCAGCTTAGGGCCGGCAGGGCGCGGCGGGGAGCTGTTTTTT. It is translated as CASSLGPAGRGGELFF.

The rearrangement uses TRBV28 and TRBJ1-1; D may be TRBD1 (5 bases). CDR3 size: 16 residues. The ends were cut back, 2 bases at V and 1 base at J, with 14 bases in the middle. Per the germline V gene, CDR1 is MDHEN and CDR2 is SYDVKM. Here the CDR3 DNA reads TGTGCCAGCAGTTTAACGGGGGGACGGGGGAACACTGAAGCTTTCTTT. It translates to CASSLTGGRGNTEAFF.

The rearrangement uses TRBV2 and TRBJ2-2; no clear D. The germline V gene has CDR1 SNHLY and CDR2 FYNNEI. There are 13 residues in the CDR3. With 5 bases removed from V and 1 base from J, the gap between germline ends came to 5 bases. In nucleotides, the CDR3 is TGTGCCAGCAGTCAACAGAACACCGGGGAGCTGTTTTTT. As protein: CASSQQNTGELFF. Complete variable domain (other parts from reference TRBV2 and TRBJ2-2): EPEVTQTPSHQVTQMGQEVILRCVPISNHLYFYWYRQILGQKVEFLVSFYNNEISEKSEIFDDQFSVERPDGSNFTLKIRSTKLEDSAMYFCASSQQNTGELFFGEGSRLTVL.

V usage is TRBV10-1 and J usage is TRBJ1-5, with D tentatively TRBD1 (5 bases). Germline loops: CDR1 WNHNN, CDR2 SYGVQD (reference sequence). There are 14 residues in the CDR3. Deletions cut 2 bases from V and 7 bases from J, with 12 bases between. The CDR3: CASSEAGIRQPQHF. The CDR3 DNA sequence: TGCGCCAGCAGTGAGGCAGGGATCAGGCAGCCCCAGCATTTT.

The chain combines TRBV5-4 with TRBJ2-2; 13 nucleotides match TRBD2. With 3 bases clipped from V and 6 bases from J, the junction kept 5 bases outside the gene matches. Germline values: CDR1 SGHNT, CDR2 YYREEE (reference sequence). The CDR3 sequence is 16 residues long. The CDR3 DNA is TGTGCCAGCAGCTCGGGGACTAGCGGGGTTCCCGGGGAGCTGTTTTTT. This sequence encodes CASSSGTSGVPGELFF.

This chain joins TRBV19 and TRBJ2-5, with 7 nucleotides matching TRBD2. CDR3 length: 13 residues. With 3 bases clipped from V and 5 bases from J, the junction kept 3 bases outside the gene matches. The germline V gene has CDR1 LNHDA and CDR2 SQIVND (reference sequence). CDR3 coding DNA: TGTGCCAGTAGTATGGGGGGGAGGGAGACCCAGTACTTC. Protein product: CASSMGGRETQYF.

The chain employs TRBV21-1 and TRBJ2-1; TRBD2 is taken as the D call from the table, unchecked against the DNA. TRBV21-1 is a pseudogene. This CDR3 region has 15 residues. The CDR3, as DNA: TGTGCCAGCAGCAAGTGGAGACCACGGCACAATGAGCAGTTCTTC. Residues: CASSKWRPRHNEQFF.

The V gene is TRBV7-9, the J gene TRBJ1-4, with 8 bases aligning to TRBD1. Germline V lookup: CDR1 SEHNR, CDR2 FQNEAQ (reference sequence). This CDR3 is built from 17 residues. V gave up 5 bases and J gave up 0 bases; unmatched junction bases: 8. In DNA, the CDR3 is TGTGCCAGCAGCGCCGACAGGGGCTCCGCAACTAATGAAAAACTGTTTTTT. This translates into CASSADRGSATNEKLFF.

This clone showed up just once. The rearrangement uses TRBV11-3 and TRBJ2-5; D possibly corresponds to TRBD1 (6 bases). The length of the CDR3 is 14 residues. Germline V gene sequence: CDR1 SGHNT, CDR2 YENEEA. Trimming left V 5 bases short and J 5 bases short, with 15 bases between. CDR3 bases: TGTGCCAGCAGCGCCCAGGGGTCCAAGGAGACCCAGTACTTC. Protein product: CASSAQGSKETQYF.

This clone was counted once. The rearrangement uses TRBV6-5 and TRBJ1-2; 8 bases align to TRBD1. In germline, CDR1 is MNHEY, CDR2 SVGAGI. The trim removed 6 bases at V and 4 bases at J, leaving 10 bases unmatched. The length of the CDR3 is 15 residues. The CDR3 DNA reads TGTGCCAGCAGACCCGGTATAGGACAGGGCTATGGCTACACCTTC. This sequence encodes CASRPGIGQGYGYTF.

CDR3 protein: CASSFMGQYEQYV. As DNA, the CDR3 is TGTGCCAGCAGCTTTATGGGACAGTACGAGCAGTACGTC. V and J are TRBV7-9 and TRBJ2-7, with 7 bases that match TRBD1. CDR1 SEHNR and CDR2 FQNEAQ come from the germline V gene (reference sequence). J was trimmed by 4 bases and V by 3 bases; bases with no gene match: 3. The CDR3 totals 13 residues.

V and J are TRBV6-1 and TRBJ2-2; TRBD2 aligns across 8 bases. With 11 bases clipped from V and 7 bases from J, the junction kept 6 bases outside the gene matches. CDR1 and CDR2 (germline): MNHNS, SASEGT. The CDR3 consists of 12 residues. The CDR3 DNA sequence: TGTGCCCTCAAGCGGGGGCTCGGGGAGCTGTTTTTT. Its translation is CALKRGLGELFF.

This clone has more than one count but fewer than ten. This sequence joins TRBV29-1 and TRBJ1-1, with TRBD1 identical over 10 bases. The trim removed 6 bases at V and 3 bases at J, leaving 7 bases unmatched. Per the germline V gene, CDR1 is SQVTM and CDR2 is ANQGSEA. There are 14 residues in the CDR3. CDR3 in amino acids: CSVVRGQGDTEAFF. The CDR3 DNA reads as TGCAGCGTGGTGAGAGGACAGGGGGACACTGAAGCTTTCTTT.

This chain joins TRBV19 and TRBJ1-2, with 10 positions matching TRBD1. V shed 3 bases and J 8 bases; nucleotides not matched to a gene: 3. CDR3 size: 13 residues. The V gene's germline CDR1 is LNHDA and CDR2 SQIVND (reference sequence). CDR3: CASSIDRGQGYTF. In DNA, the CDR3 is TGTGCCAGTAGTATTGACAGGGGGCAAGGCTACACCTTC. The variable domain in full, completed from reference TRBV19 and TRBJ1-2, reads DGGITQSPKYLFRKEGQNVTLSCEQNLNHDAMYWYRQDPGQGLRLIYYSQIVNDFQKGDIAEGYSVSREKKESFPLTVTSAQKNPTAFYLCASSIDRGQGYTFGSGTRLTVV.

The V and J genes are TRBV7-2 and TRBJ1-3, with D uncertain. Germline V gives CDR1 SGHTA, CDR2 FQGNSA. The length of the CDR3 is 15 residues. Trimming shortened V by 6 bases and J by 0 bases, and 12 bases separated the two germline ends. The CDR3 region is CASSPTDYSGNTIYF. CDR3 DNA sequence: TGTGCCAGCAGTCCCACAGACTACTCTGGAAACACCATATATTTT.

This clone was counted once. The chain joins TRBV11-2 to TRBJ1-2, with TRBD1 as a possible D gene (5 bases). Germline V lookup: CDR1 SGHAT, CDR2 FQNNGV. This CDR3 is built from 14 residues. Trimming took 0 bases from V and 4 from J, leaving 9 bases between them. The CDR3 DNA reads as TGTGCCAGCAGCTTAGATAGGACAACCTATGGCTACACCTTC. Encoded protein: CASSLDRTTYGYTF. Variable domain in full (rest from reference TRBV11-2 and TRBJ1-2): EAGVAQSPRYKIIEKRQSVAFWCNPISGHATLYWYQQILGQGPKLLIQFQNNGVVDDSQLPKDRFSAERLKGVDSTLKIQPAKLEDSAVYLCASSLDRTTYGYTFGSGTRLTVV.

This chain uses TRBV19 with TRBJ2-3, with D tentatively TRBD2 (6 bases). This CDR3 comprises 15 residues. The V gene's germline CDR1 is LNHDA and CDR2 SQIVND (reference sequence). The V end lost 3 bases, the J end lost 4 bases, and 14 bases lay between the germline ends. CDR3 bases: TGTGCCAGTAGTATCCCATCAGCGGGCCCAGATACGCAGTATTTT. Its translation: CASSIPSAGPDTQYF.

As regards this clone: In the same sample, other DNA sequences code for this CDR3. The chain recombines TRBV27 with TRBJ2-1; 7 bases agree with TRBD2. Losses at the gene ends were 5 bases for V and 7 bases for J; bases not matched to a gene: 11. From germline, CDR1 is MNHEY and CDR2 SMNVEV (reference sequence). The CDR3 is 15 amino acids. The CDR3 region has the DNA TGTGCCAGCAGTATCACCGGGACTAACTATAATGAGCAGTTCTTC. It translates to CASSITGTNYNEQFF.

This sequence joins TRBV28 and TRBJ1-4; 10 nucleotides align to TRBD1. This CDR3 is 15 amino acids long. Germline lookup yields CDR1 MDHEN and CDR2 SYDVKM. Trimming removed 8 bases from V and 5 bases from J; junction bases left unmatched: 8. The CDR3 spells CASLSPGQGNEKLFF. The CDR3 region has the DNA TGTGCCAGCTTGTCCCCGGGACAGGGGAATGAAAAACTGTTTTTT.

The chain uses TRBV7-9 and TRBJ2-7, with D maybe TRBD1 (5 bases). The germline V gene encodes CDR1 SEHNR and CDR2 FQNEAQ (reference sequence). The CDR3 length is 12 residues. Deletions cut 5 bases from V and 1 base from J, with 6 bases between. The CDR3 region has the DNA TGTGCCAGCAGCCGACAGTCCTACGAGCAGTACGTC. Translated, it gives CASSRQSYEQYV.

The CDR3 DNA is TGTGCCTGGAGTGCAGGGACAGCCGAAAAACTGTTTTTT. This translates into CAWSAGTAEKLFF. V and J are TRBV30 and TRBJ1-4; 7 nucleotides agree with TRBD1. The CDR3 is 13 residues long. V was pared by 1 base and J by 8 bases, with 4 bases of the junction left unmatched. CDR1 and CDR2 from the germline V gene are GTSNPN and SVGIG (reference sequence).

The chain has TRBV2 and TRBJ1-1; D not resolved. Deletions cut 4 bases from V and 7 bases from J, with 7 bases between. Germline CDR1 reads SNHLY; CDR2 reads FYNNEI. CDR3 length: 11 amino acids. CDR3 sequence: CASSARFEAFF. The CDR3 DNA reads TGTGCCAGCAGTGCCCGGTTTGAAGCTTTCTTT. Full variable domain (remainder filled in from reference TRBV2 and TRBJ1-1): EPEVTQTPSHQVTQMGQEVILRCVPISNHLYFYWYRQILGQKVEFLVSFYNNEISEKSEIFDDQFSVERPDGSNFTLKIRSTKLEDSAMYFCASSARFEAFFGQGTRLTVV.

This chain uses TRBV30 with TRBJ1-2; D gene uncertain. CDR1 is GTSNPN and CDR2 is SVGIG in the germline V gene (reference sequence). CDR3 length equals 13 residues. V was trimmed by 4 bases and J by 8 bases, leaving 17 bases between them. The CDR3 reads CAWTNRVRGGYTF. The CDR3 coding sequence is TGTGCCTGGACCAACCGGGTGCGAGGAGGCTACACCTTC.